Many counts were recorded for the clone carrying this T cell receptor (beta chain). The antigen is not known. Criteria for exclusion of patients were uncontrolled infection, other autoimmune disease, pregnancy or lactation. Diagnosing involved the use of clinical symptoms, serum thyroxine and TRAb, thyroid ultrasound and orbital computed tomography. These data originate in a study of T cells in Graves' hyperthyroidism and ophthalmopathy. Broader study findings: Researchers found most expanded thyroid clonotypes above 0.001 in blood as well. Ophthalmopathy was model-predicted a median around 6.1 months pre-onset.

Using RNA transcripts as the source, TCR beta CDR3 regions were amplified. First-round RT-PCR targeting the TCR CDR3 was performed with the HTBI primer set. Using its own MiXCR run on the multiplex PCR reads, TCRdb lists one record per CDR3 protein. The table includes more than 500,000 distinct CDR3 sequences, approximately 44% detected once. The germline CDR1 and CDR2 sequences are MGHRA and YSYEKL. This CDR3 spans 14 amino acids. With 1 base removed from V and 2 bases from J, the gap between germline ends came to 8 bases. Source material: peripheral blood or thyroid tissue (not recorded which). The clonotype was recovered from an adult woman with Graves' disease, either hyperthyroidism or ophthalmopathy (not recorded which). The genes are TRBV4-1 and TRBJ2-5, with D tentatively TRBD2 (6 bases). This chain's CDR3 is CASSQGREQETQYF. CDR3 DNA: TGCGCCAGCAGCCAAGGGCGGGAACAAGAGACCCAGTACTTC.